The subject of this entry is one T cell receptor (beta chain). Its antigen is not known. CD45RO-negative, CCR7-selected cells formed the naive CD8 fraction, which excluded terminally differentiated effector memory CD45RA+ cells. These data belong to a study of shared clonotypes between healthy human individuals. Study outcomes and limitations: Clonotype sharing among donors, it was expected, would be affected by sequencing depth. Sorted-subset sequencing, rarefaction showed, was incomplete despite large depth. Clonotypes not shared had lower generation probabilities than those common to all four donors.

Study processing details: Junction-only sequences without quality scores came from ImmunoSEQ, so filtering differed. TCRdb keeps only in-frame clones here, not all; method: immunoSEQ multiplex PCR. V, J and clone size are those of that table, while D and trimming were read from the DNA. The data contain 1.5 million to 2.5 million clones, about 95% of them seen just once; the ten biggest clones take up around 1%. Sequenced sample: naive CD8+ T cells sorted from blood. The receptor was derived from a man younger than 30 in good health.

The CDR3 reads CASSLRGQPYEQYF. The CDR3 DNA reads TGTGCCAGCAGCTTACGCGGGCAGCCCTACGAGCAGTACTTC. This chain joins TRBV7-9 and TRBJ2-7; D may be TRBD2 (5 bases). There are 14 residues in the CDR3. V was shortened by 2 bases and J by 2 bases, with 10 bases between the two germline ends. CDR1 and CDR2 (germline): SEHNR, FQNEAQ (reference sequence).